This entry lists 5 T cell receptor beta chains sequenced from one sample in a study of response to subunit inactivated influenza vaccine. In TCRdb, the RT-PCR reads were re-called with MiXCR into one record per CDR3 protein. This sample carries about 540,000 distinct CDR3 sequences, under 30% of them seen once, and the ten largest clones take approximately 3%. The data also belong to a second study, concerning T cells expressing NK-cell markers. Per that study: The authors generated TCR beta cDNA through 5'RACE template switching with UMIs.

The sequences come from CD4+ T cells sorted from PBMCs, collected approximately 13 days after vaccination. All receptors come from a man aged 50 or older who received an inactivated influenza vaccine.

This chain's CDR3 is CASRKGTDSYEQYF. CDR3 in DNA: TGTGCCAGCAGGAAAGGGACGGATTCCTACGAGCAGTACTTC. This chain links TRBV11-2 with TRBJ2-7, with D perhaps matching TRBD1 or TRBD2 (5 bases each). The CDR3 is 14 residues long. Germline lookup yields CDR1 SGHAT and CDR2 FQNNGV. Deletions cut 6 bases from V and 1 base from J, with 13 bases between.

This rearrangement joins TRBV6-2 or TRBV6-3 to TRBJ2-7, with 14 bases matching TRBD2. After removal of 7 bases from V and 6 bases from J, the junction contained 5 bases not matched to a gene. From germline, CDR1 is MNHEY and CDR2 SVGEGT. CDR3 length equals 14 residues. CDR3 amino acids: CASTSGLAGGEQYF. In DNA, the CDR3 is TGTGCCAGCACTTCCGGACTAGCGGGGGGCGAGCAGTACTTC.

In its sample, this clonotype was seen a few times. The chain couples TRBV5-1 to TRBJ2-5; D is possibly TRBD1 (5 bases). V lost 4 bases and J 4 bases, leaving 20 bases between the germline ends. The CDR3 has 16 amino acids. Germline assignment: CDR1 SGHRS and CDR2 YFSETQ. The CDR3 is CASSTPGQLSPETQYF. The CDR3 nucleotides read TGCGCCAGCAGCACTCCAGGACAACTATCTCCAGAGACCCAGTACTTC.

The chain carries TRBV15 and TRBJ2-7; D may be TRBD1 or TRBD2 (5 bases each). Looked up from germline, CDR1 is LNHNV and CDR2 is YYDKDF (reference sequence). CDR3 length: 14 amino acids. Trimming took off 5 bases at V and 2 bases at J, with 13 bases between the two ends. CDR3 nucleotides: TGTGCCACCAGCCCCCGGGACGGTCCCTACGAGCAGTACTTC. It codes for CATSPRDGPYEQYF.

V gene TRBV7-2 combines with J gene TRBJ1-2; D may be TRBD1 (6 bases). Looked up from germline, CDR1 is SGHTA and CDR2 is FQGNSA. The CDR3 is 14 amino acids. Trimming took 7 bases from V and 8 from J, leaving 20 bases between them. In DNA, the CDR3 is TGTGCCAGCACCAAATCCTTCCAAGACAGGGGCTACACCTTC. Amino acid sequence: CASTKSFQDRGYTF.